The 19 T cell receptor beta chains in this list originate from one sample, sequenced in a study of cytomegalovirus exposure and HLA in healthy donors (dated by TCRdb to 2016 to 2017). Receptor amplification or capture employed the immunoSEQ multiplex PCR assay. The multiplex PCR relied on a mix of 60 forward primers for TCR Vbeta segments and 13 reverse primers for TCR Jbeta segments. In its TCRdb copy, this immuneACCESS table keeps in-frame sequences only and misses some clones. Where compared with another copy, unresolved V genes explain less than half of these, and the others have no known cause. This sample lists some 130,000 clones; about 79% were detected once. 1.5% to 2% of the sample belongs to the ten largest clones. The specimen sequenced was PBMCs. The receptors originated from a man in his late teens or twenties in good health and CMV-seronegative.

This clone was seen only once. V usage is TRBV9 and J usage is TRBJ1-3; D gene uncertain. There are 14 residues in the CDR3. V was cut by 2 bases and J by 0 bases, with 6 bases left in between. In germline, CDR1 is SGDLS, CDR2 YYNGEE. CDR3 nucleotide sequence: TGTGCCAGCAGCGTGGGGAGCTCTGGAAACACCATATATTTT. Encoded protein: CASSVGSSGNTIYF.

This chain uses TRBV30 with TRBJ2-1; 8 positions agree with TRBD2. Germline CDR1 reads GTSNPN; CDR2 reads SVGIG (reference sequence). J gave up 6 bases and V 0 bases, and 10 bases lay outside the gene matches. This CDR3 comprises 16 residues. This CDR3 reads CAWSVLPGGAGNEQFF. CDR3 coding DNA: TGTGCCTGGAGTGTACTTCCGGGAGGGGCGGGCAATGAGCAGTTCTTC.

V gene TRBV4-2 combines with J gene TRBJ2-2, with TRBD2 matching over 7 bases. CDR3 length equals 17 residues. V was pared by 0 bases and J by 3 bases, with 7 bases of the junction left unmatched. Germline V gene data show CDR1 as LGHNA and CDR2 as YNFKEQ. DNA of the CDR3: TGTGCCAGCAGCCAAGATGGTCTAGCGGACTACACCGGGGAGCTGTTTTTT. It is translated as CASSQDGLADYTGELFF.

As DNA, the CDR3 is TGTGCCAGCTCACGAACGGGAGGCTGGGACGAGCAGTACGTC. Its protein product is CASSRTGGWDEQYV. The genes are TRBV18 and TRBJ2-7, with 7 bases aligning to TRBD2. V dropped 4 bases and J dropped 5; count of bases not matched to a gene: 8. Germline assignment: CDR1 KGHSH and CDR2 LQKENI. This CDR3 region has 14 residues.

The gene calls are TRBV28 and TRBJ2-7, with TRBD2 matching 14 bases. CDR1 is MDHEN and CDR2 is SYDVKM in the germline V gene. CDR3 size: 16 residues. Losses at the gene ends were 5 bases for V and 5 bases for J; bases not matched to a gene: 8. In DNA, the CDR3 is TGTGCCAGCAGTGCCCCGACTAGCGGGAGGGGCAACGAGCAGTACGTC. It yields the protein CASSAPTSGRGNEQYV.

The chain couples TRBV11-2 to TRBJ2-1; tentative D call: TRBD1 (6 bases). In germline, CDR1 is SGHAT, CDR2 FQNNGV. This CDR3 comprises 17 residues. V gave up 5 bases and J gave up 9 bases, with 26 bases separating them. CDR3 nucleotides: TGTGCCAGCAGCGGACCACAGGGAGTTTATTACAACAGTGAGCAGTTCTTC. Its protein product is CASSGPQGVYYNSEQFF. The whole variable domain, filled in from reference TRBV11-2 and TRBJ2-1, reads EAGVAQSPRYKIIEKRQSVAFWCNPISGHATLYWYQQILGQGPKLLIQFQNNGVVDDSQLPKDRFSAERLKGVDSTLKIQPAKLEDSAVYLCASSGPQGVYYNSEQFFGPGTRLTVL.

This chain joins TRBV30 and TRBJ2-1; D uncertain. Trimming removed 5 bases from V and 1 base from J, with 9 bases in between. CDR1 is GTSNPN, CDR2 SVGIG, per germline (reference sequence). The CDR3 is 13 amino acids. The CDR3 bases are TGTGCCTGGCGACGCGGTTCCTACAATGAGCAGTTCTTC. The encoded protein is CAWRRGSYNEQFF.

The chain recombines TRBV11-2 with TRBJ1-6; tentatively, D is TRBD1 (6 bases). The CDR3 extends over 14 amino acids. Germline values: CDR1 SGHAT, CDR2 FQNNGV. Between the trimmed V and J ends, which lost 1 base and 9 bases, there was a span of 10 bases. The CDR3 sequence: CASSLAGEGSPLHF. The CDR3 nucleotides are TGTGCCAGCAGCTTAGCAGGGGAGGGTTCACCCCTCCACTTT.

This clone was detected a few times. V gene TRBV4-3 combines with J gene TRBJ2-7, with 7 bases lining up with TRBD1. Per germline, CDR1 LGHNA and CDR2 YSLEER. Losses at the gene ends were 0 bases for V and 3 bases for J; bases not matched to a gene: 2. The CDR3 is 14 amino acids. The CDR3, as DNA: TGCGCCAGCAGCCAAGACCGACAGGGCTACGAGCAGTACTTC. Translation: CASSQDRQGYEQYF.

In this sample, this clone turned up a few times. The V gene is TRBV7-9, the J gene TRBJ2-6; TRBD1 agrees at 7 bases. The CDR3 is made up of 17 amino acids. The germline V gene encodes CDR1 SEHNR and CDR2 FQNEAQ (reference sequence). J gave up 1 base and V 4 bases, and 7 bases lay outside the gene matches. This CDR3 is CASSSGTATSGANVLTF. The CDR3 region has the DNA TGTGCCAGCAGCTCCGGGACAGCCACATCTGGGGCCAACGTCCTGACTTTC.

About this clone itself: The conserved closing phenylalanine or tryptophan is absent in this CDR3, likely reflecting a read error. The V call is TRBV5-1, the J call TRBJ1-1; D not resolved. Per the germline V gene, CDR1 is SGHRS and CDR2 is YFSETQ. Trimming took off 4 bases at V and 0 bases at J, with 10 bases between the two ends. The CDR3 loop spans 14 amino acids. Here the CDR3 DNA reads TGCGCCAGCAGCCCCGGGAACATGAACACTGAAGCTTTCCTT. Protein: CASSPGNMNTEAFL.

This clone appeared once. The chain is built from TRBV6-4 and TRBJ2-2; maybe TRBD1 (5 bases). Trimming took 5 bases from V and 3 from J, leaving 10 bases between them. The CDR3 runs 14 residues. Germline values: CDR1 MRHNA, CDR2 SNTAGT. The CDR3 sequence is CASSSGMDTGELFF. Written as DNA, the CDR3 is TGTGCCAGCAGTTCAGGGATGGACACCGGGGAGCTGTTTTTT.

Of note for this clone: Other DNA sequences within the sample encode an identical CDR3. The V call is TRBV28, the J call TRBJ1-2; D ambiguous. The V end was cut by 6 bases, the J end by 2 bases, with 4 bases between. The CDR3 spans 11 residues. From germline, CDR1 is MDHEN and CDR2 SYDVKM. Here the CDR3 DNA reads TGTGCCAGCAGGGCCAACTATGGCTACACCTTC. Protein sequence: CASRANYGYTF.

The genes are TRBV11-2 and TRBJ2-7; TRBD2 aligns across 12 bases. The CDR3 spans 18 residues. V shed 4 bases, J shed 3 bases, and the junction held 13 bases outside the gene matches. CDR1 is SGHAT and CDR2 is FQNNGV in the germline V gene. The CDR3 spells CASSYGLAGILYNYEQYV. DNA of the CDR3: TGTGCCAGCAGCTACGGACTAGCGGGAATACTATACAACTACGAGCAGTACGTC.

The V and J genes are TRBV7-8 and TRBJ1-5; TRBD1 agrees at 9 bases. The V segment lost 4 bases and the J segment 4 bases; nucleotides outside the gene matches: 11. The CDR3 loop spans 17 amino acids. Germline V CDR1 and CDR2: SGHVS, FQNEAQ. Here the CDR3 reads CASSSISGTGFNQPQHF. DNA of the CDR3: TGTGCCAGCAGCTCAATTTCCGGGACAGGGTTTAATCAGCCCCAGCATTTT.

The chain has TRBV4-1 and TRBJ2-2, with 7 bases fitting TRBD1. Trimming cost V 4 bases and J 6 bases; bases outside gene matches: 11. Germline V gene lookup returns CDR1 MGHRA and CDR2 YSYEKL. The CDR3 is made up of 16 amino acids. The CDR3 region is CASSLNLLGTAGELFF. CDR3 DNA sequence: TGCGCCAGCAGCCTGAATCTCCTCGGGACAGCCGGGGAGCTGTTTTTT.

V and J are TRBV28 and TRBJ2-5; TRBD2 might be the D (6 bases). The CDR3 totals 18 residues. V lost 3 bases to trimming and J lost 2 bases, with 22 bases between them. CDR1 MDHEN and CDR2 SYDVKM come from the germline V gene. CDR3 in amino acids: CASSFLPGTLSGQETQYF. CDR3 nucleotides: TGTGCCAGCAGTTTTTTGCCAGGGACTTTGTCCGGGCAAGAGACCCAGTACTTC.

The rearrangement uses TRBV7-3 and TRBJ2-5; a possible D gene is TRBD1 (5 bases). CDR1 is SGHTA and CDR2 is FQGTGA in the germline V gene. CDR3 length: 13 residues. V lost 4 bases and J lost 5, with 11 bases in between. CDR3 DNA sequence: TGTGCCAGCAGCTCCGGACCAGGGGAGACCCAGTACTTC. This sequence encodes CASSSGPGETQYF. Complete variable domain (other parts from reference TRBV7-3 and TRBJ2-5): GAGVSQTPSNKVTEKGKYVELRCDPISGHTALYWYRQSLGQGPEFLIYFQGTGAADDSGLPNDRFFAVRPEGSVSTLKIQRTERGDSAVYLCASSSGPGETQYFGPGTRLLVL.

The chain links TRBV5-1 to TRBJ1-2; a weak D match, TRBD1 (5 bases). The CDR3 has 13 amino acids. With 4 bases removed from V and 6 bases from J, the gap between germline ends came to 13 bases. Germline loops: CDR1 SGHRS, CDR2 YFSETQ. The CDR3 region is CASSPVGGNGYTF. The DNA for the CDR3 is TGCGCCAGCAGCCCGGTTGGGGGGAATGGCTACACCTTC.